This T cell receptor beta chain emerged from a study of molecular identifiers for immune sequencing clone quantification. For the study at large: RNA from around 18,000 or 91,000 naive CD8 cells was split five ways in replicates, with four sequenced.

This clonotype was detected a few times. Its antigen is not identified. Study results and caveats: Clones exceeding 20 RNA copies carried over 97% of effector molecules but under 1% of naive-cell molecules.

Bulk TCR libraries were made with methods that had been previously described and with listed TCR primers. One entry per CDR3 protein, called by TCRdb with MiXCR from the PCR reads. The sample lists about 640,000 distinct CDR3 sequences, about 20% occurring once. This CDR3 comprises 16 residues. Germline CDR1 and CDR2: DFQATT and SNEGSKA (reference sequence). V lost 0 bases and J lost 4; bases outside the gene matches: 11. With RNA at 10%, 30% or 50%, naive CD8 libraries came from roughly 20,000 to 1,000,000 sorted cells. The rearrangement links TRBV20-1 to TRBJ2-7; TRBD2 agrees at 8 bases. The TCR comes from a human donor in good health. Some libraries in this study had Jurkat cell RNA spiked in. The sequencing input was naive CD8+ T cells from blood, with Jurkat cell RNA spiked in. Stated subset: FACS-sorted CD8+CD4-CCR7+CD45RA+ naive T cells. This CDR3 is CSARDTAGTSLYEQYF. As DNA, the CDR3 is TGCAGTGCTAGAGATACGGCCGGGACTAGTTTATACGAGCAGTACTTC.